A selection of T cell receptor beta chains follows, all from one sample in a study of blood T cell repertoires in COVID-19. Here immunoSEQ multiplex PCR was the method, and the copy in TCRdb shows in-frame clones only, minus some. The repertoire has under 300,000 clones, roughly nine tenths of them found once; the top ten carry 6.2%. The material sequenced was peripheral blood. The receptors come from a man aged 60 to 69 with acute or convalescent COVID-19. Both conserved end residues are part of each CDR3. Each record gives: J gene, clone size, D gene, V gene, CDR3 protein, CDR3 DNA. D genes are given only for firm matches. The listing skips clone size in some rows; elsewhere it reads once, few, many or a size class.

TRBJ2-7	-	-	TRBV11-2	CASCASSLTSGSSYEQYF	-
TRBJ2-3	-	-	TRBV18	CASSPLRGTDTQYF	TGTGCCAGCTCACCACTAAGAGGGACAGATACGCAGTATTTT
TRBJ1-1	-	-	TRBV12-3/TRBV12-4	CASSLSVNTEAFF	TGTGCCAGCAGTTTATCGGTGAACACTGAAGCTTTCTTT
TRBJ2-1	-	TRBD2	TRBV5-1	CASSPTSGRAGEQFF	TGCGCCAGCAGCCCGACTAGCGGGAGGGCCGGTGAGCAGTTCTTC
TRBJ2-5	-	TRBD2	TRBV7-2	CASSQTREETQYF	TGTGCCAGCTCTCAAACGCGGGAGGAGACCCAGTACTTC
TRBJ2-7	-	TRBD2	TRBV3-1/TRBV3-2	CASSQAGTSGSGEQYF	TGTGCCAGCAGCCAGGCCGGGACTAGCGGGAGTGGGGAGCAGTACTTC
TRBJ1-2	-	TRBD1	TRBV5-1	CASYGTGGDGYTF	TGCGCCAGCTACGGGACAGGGGGCGACGGCTACACCTTC
TRBJ2-1	once	TRBD2	TRBV5-8	CASSLGTSGYNEQFF	TGTGCCAGCAGCTTGGGGACTAGCGGCTACAATGAGCAGTTCTTC
TRBJ1-4	-	-	TRBV9	CASSLGAGTAKKLFF	TGTGCCAGCAGCCTAGGGGCGGGGACGGCGAAAAAACTGTTTTTT
TRBJ2-7	-	-	TRBV14	CASSRAGRFGAPSYEQYF	TGTGCCAGCAGCCGGGCAGGGCGGTTCGGAGCGCCCTCCTACGAGCAGTACTTC
TRBJ2-1	-	TRBD2	TRBV11-2	CASSHRAGGGNEQFF	TGTGCCAGCAGCCACCGGGCGGGAGGGGGCAATGAGCAGTTCTTC
TRBJ1-2	-	-	TRBV6-5	CATTRAGGYTF	TGTGCCACCACCAGGGCTGGAGGCTACACCTTC
TRBJ1-3	few	-	TRBV7-9	CASSLRVAGNTIYF	TGTGCCAGCAGCCTCAGGGTCGCGGGAAACACCATATATTTT
TRBJ1-4	-	-	TRBV9	CASGGLWGEKLFF	TGTGCCAGCGGGGGCCTGTGGGGAGAAAAACTGTTTTTT
TRBJ2-5	-	TRBD2	TRBV30	CAWSVTGGTSGQETQYF	TGTGCCTGGAGTGTTACCGGGGGAACTAGCGGCCAAGAGACCCAGTACTTC
TRBJ2-2	-	TRBD1	TRBV6-5	CASSSTGDYTGELFF	TGTGCCAGCAGTTCCACAGGGGATTACACCGGGGAGCTGTTTTTT
TRBJ2-7	-	TRBD2	TRBV28	CASSAAGLAAPGEQYF	TGTGCCAGCAGTGCGGCGGGGCTAGCGGCCCCCGGCGAGCAGTACTTC
TRBJ2-7	-	TRBD1	TRBV6-5	CASSYATGLYEQYF	TGTGCCAGCAGTTACGCGACAGGGTTATACGAGCAGTACTTC
TRBJ1-1	once	-	TRBV6-5	CASSIQGGDTEAFF	TGTGCCAGCAGTATCCAGGGAGGCGACACTGAAGCTTTCTTT
TRBJ2-7	-	TRBD1	TRBV2	CASKGQLYSYEQYF	TGTGCCAGCAAGGGACAGCTGTACTCCTACGAGCAGTACTTC
TRBJ2-3	once	-	TRBV7-2	CASSNRQTDTQYF	TGTGCCAGCAGCAATCGACAAACAGATACGCAGTATTTT
TRBJ2-7	-	-	TRBV28	CASSTIYEQYF	TGTGCCAGCAGTACAATTTACGAGCAGTACTTC
TRBJ2-7	once	TRBD1	TRBV27	CASSQTGTGGLAVSYEQYF	TGTGCCAGCAGTCAGACCGGGACAGGGGGCCTAGCGGTCTCCTACGAGCAGTACTTC
TRBJ2-5	-	TRBD1	TRBV6-5	CASSTLGTGGETQYF	TGTGCCAGCAGTACCCTTGGGACAGGCGGAGAGACCCAGTACTTC
TRBJ1-4	-	TRBD1	TRBV5-1	CASSLTGQGGLDEKLFF	TGCGCCAGCAGCTTAACTGGACAGGGAGGCTTGGATGAAAAACTGTTTTTT
TRBJ2-5	-	-	TRBV27	CASSLADSRGTQYF	TGTGCCAGCAGTTTAGCGGACTCCCGTGGGACCCAGTACTTC
TRBJ2-1	-	TRBD2	TRBV5-1	CASSFSSGGTGEQFF	TGCGCCAGCAGCTTCTCTAGCGGGGGTACCGGTGAGCAGTTCTTC
TRBJ1-1	once	-	TRBV7-3	CASSLSLLNTEAFF	TGTGCCAGCAGCTTAAGTCTACTGAACACTGAAGCTTTCTTT
TRBJ2-2	-	-	TRBV27	CASSPNTGELFF	TGTGCCAGCAGTCCAAACACCGGGGAGCTGTTTTTT
TRBJ2-5	-	-	TRBV9	CASSVAGLQETQYF	TGTGCCAGCAGCGTAGCTGGACTCCAAGAGACCCAGTACTTC
TRBJ1-1	-	-	TRBV19	CASTGRGRDTEAFF	TGTGCCAGTACTGGTAGGGGCCGGGACACTGAAGCTTTCTTT
TRBJ1-2	-	-	TRBV19	CASSIDDRSANYGYTF	TGTGCCAGTAGTATAGACGACAGATCTGCTAACTATGGCTACACCTTC
TRBJ2-1	-	-	TRBV27	CASSSDNHPYNEQFF	TGTGCCAGCAGTTCCGACAACCACCCCTACAATGAGCAGTTCTTC
TRBJ2-3	-	-	TRBV18	CASSSEAPTDTQYF	TGTGCCAGCTCGTCCGAAGCCCCCACAGATACGCAGTATTTT
TRBJ2-1	-	-	TRBV14	CASSQEFYSRLSMDEQFF	TGTGCCAGCAGCCAAGAGTTTTACTCCCGTCTGTCTATGGATGAGCAGTTCTTC
TRBJ1-1	-	-	TRBV11-3	CASSLDLSTEAFF	TGTGCCAGCAGCTTAGACCTCTCTACTGAAGCTTTCTTT
TRBJ1-5	once	TRBD1	TRBV29-1	CSVTTTPGQGGQPQHF	TGCAGCGTGACAACGACTCCGGGACAGGGTGGACAGCCCCAGCATTTT
TRBJ1-5	-	-	TRBV4-3	CASSQDHQGHQPQHF	TGCGCCAGCAGCCAAGATCACCAGGGGCATCAGCCCCAGCATTTT
TRBJ1-5	-	-	TRBV28	CASSLSGFHSNQPQHF	TGTGCCAGCAGCCTCTCCGGGTTCCATAGCAATCAGCCCCAGCATTTT
TRBJ1-4	-	TRBD1	TRBV5-4	CASSLVQGENEKLFF	TGTGCCAGCAGCTTGGTACAGGGGGAGAATGAAAAACTGTTTTTT
TRBJ1-6	-	-	TRBV4-1	CASSQPSSYNSPLHF	TGCGCCAGCAGCCAACCCAGCTCCTATAATTCACCCCTCCACTTT
TRBJ1-1	-	TRBD1	TRBV6-2/TRBV6-3	CASSPLRGLPDTEAFF	TGTGCCAGCAGCCCCCTCAGGGGGCTCCCCGATACTGAAGCTTTCTTT
TRBJ1-1	-	-	TRBV28	CASSLPGLQNTEAFF	TGTGCCAGCAGTCTCCCGGGACTCCAAAACACTGAAGCTTTCTTT
TRBJ2-7	-	TRBD1	TRBV19	CASSIRAGGIYEQYF	TGTGCCAGTAGTATCCGGGCAGGGGGAATCTACGAGCAGTACTTC
TRBJ2-7	few	TRBD1	TRBV7-6	CASSPRTGGLYEQYF	TGTGCCAGCAGCCCAAGGACAGGGGGGTTATACGAGCAGTACTTC
TRBJ1-2	-	-	TRBV6-6	CASSREEYGYTF	TGTGCCAGCAGTAGGGAGGAGTATGGCTACACCTTC
TRBJ1-6	-	-	TRBV12-5	CASGLELVSPLHF	TGTGCTAGTGGTTTGGAACTCGTTTCACCCCTCCACTTT
TRBJ1-5	once	-	TRBV19	CASSIRRQQPQHF	TGTGCCAGTAGTATTCGGAGACAGCAGCCCCAGCATTTT
TRBJ1-5	-	-	TRBV21-1	CASSKGGQGPLGPQHF	TGTGCCAGCAGCAAAGGGGGACAGGGGCCACTTGGGCCCCAGCATTTT
TRBJ1-2	-	-	TRBV6-6	CASRAAEGVYGYTF	TGTGCCAGCAGGGCCGCGGAGGGAGTCTATGGCTACACCTTC